This paragraph reports one T cell receptor beta chain. Assay used: immunoSEQ multiplex PCR; TCRdb lists only in-frame clones, some missing. Of about 640,000 clones listed, around 72% are singletons. The data belong to a study of shared clonotypes between healthy human individuals. Deletions cut 10 bases from V and 5 bases from J, with 17 bases between. This CDR3 comprises 13 residues. Germline CDR1 and CDR2: LNHDA and SQIVND (reference sequence). The TCR comes from a woman younger than 45 in good health. The chain uses TRBV19 and TRBJ1-1; D might be TRBD1 (6 bases). Sequenced input: memory CD4+ T cells sorted from blood. Subset: CD45RA-negative fraction. This CDR3 reads CATSDPQGTEAFF. DNA for the CDR3: TGTGCCACCTCAGACCCGCAGGGGACTGAAGCTTTCTTT. Full variable domain (missing parts from reference TRBV19 and TRBJ1-1): DGGITQSPKYLFRKEGQNVTLSCEQNLNHDAMYWYRQDPGQGLRLIYYSQIVNDFQKGDIAEGYSVSREKKESFPLTVTSAQKNPTAFYLCATSDPQGTEAFFGQGTRLTVV.